These 3 T cell receptor beta chains were all obtained from the same sample, sequenced in a study of T-cell reconstitution after alpha-beta-depleted transplantation in children. As it was prepared, the TCRbeta library received unique molecular identifiers. TCRdb fed the PCR reads into MiXCR, producing one record per CDR3 protein. The sample carries roughly 150,000 distinct CDR3 sequences, around 10% recorded once. The sequences come from PBMCs, collected before TCRalphabeta/CD19-depleted stem cell transplant. These receptor sequences come from a boy aged 2-9 years with acute myeloid leukemia, due to receive a stem cell transplant.

This clonotype came up many times. V is TRBV10-3 and J is TRBJ2-1; the match to TRBD2 covers 8 bases. The length of the CDR3 is 15 residues. With V trimmed by 4 bases and J by 5 bases, 7 bases remained unmatched. Germline V lookup: CDR1 ENHRY, CDR2 SYGVKD. The CDR3: CAISVGLAGNNEQFF. The CDR3 nucleotides are TGTGCCATCAGTGTCGGGCTAGCGGGCAACAATGAGCAGTTCTTC.

Ten or more counts support this clonotype. The J gene is TRBJ2-2, the V gene TRBV5-1; D call uncertain. Germline CDR1 is SGHRS and CDR2 is YFSETQ. The germline V and J ends were trimmed by 2 bases and 6 bases, with 23 bases remaining between them. This CDR3 has 18 amino acids. CDR3 DNA sequence: TGCGCCAGCAGCTTAGGAGTTTCGAGTAGTCCCTTTGCCGGGGAGCTGTTTTTT. Translation gives CASSLGVSSSPFAGELFF.

This clonotype was seen more than once but under ten times. V and J are TRBV30 and TRBJ1-3, with no clear D. Germline assignment: CDR1 GTSNPN and CDR2 SVGIG (reference sequence). The length of the CDR3 is 14 residues. Trimming stripped 1 base from V and 0 bases from J, with 7 bases between. The CDR3: CAWSADLSGNTIYF. CDR3 nucleotide sequence: TGTGCCTGGAGTGCCGACCTCTCTGGAAACACCATATATTTT.